A selection of T cell receptor beta chains follows, all from one sample in a study of beta chain features in type 1 diabetes. Method: immunoSEQ multiplex PCR; TCRdb's copy keeps in-frame clones and lacks some. The sample holds about 270,000 clones, roughly an eighth seen once. Sequencing was performed on naive CD4+ T cells from blood. The source is a man aged 25-45 years with type 1 diabetes. Each CDR3 is given with its conserved first and last residue. The order of the fields is V gene, J gene, CDR3 protein.

>TRBV30|TRBJ2-1
CAWRSWASGRAISYNEQFF
>TRBV2|TRBJ2-6
CASSLSRAAGANVLTF
>TRBV28|TRBJ1-5
CASSPPGGWDQPQHF
>TRBV2|TRBJ1-2
CASSADRRNYGYTF
>TRBV4-2|TRBJ2-7
CASSQDGGDSYEQYF
>TRBV4-3|TRBJ2-1
CASSPGQHNEQFF
>TRBV5-4|TRBJ2-3
CASSPSYRGSSTDTQYF
>TRBV6-1|TRBJ2-1
CASSEFRGTGYNEQFF
>TRBV29-1|TRBJ2-7
CSALGQGISYEQYF
>TRBV5-1|TRBJ2-6
CASSVGQASGANVLTF
>TRBV19|TRBJ1-2
CASRAGTSDGYTF
>TRBV7-8|TRBJ2-7
CASSLLGAGASSYEQYF
>TRBV7-9|TRBJ2-7
CASTRDTYEQYF
>TRBV19|TRBJ1-5
CASSPRTGAFEGQPQHF
>TRBV28|TRBJ2-1
CASTPGLAGGRQFF
>TRBV28|TRBJ2-4
CASSTISGSLDNIQYF
>TRBV9|TRBJ1-5
CASSVDPDQPQHF
>TRBV19|TRBJ2-5
CASSHPGLGGETQYF
>TRBV29-1|TRBJ2-3
CSVEGSGSADTQYF
>TRBV10-3|TRBJ1-1
CATHRGTEAFF
>TRBV7-2|TRBJ1-5
CASSYRGGGQPQHF
>TRBV30|TRBJ2-2
CAWSVKVAGGTGELFF
>TRBV10-3|TRBJ2-2
CAIRRQGATGELFF
>TRBV7-3|TRBJ2-1
CASTPIGGPYNEQFF
>TRBV4-2|TRBJ2-1
CASSQEGDEQFF
>TRBV9|TRBJ2-3
CASSVGAGVTDTQYF
>TRBV28|TRBJ1-3
CASSPSSGNTIYF
>TRBV7-2|TRBJ2-3
CASSLLDRVPDTQYF
>TRBV14|TRBJ2-4
CASSQGGGRYIQYF
>TRBV14|TRBJ2-5
CASSQDWGQRRETQYF
>TRBV7-9|TRBJ2-5
CASSLEGGETQYF
>TRBV6-5|TRBJ2-7
CASSFGQGLSPYEQYF